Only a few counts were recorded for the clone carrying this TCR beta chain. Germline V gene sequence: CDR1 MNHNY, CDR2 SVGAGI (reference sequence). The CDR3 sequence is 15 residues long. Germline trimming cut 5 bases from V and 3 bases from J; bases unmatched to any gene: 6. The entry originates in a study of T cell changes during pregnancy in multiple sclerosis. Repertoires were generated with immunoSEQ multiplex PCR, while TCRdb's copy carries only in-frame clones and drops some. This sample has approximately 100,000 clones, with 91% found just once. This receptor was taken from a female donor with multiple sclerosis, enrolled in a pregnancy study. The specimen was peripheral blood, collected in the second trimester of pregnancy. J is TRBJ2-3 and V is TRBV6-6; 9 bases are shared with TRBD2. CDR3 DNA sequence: TGTGCCAGCAGTCTTAGCGGGAGAGGAACAGATACGCAGTATTTT. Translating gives CASSLSGRGTDTQYF.